This T cell receptor (beta chain) was obtained from a study of CXCR3-negative and CXCR3-positive naive CD8 T cells. The authors made the TRB cDNA libraries by 5' RACE using UMI labels. TCRdb re-called the 5' RACE reads, yielding one record per CDR3 amino acid sequence without DNA. The specimen's table records about 120,000 distinct CDR3 sequences. Findings and caveats of the study: Against CXCR3-negative naive cells, CXCR3-positive naive cells showed more hydrophobic TRB CDR3s.

The V gene's germline CDR1 is SGHNT and CDR2 YENEEA. The CDR3 spans 14 residues. Regarding this clonotype: Its target is unknown.

This clonotype was sampled from a human donor in good health. Some clones in this sample may be carry-over from other donors' samples. Sequenced material: naive CXCR3+ CD8+ T cells from blood. The subset denotes: CD45RO-CCR7+CD27+CD95- naive CD8+ T cells expressing CXCR3 (TNR3+). The V gene is TRBV11-3, the J gene TRBJ2-3; checking the TCRdb D call of TRBD2 is not possible without DNA. This CDR3 reads CASSLVGGRDTQYF.